Described below is a single TCR beta chain sequence and its context. This specimen belongs to a study of control samples from healthy donors and cancer patients. Method: immunoSEQ multiplex PCR; TCRdb's copy keeps in-frame clones and lacks some. The sample shows around 200,000 clones, roughly 93% of them seen only once. CDR1 and CDR2 (germline): SGDLS, YYNGEE. This CDR3 has 15 amino acids. V lost 0 bases and J 4 bases, leaving 13 bases between the germline ends. V is TRBV9 and J is TRBJ1-2; unclear D gene. The clonotype originates from a man between 18 and 29 years old in good health. The specimen was blood. For the CDR3, the DNA is TGTGCCAGCAGCGTAGAAGTCGGAGGGATCTATGGCTACACCTTC. Its translation is CASSVEVGGIYGYTF.